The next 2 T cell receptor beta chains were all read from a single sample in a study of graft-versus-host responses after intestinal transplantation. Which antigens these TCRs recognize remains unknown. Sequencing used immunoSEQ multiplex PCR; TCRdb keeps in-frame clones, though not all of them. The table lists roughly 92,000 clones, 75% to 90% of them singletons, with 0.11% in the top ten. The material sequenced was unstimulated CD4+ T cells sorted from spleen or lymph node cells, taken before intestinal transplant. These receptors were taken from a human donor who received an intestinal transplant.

CDR3 DNA: TGCGCCAGCAGCTTGATGCCAGACAGGGACTATGGCTACACCTTC. The encoded protein is CASSLMPDRDYGYTF. The J gene is TRBJ1-2, the V gene TRBV5-1, with 7 bases lining up with TRBD1. The length of the CDR3 is 15 residues. Germline values: CDR1 SGHRS, CDR2 YFSETQ. Trimming cost V 1 base and J 3 bases; bases outside gene matches: 6.

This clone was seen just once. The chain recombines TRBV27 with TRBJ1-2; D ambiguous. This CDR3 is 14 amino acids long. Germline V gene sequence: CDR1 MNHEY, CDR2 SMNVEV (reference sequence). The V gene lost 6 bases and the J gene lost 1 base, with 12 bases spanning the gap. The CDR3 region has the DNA TGTGCCAGCAGAGCGGCGACGGGTAACTATGGCTACACCTTC. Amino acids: CASRAATGNYGYTF.